This is a list of T cell receptor beta chains from one sample in a study of blood T cell repertoires in COVID-19. This table comes from immunoSEQ multiplex PCR, and its TCRdb copy is limited to in-frame clones, with some not included. This sample has over 90,000 clones; about 80% occur once, and the top ten carry 3.5% to 5.5%. The sequenced sample consisted of peripheral blood. All receptors come from a human donor in a cohort sampled during active COVID-19. CDR3s include the opening cysteine and the closing phenylalanine or tryptophan. Fields, in order: clone size, J gene, V gene, D gene, CDR3 protein. The D gene is left open where the match is weak. Clone size is not always given. Where it is, it says once, few, many or a class for expanded clones.

- TRBJ2-3 TRBV18 - CASSPAGRGTDTQYF
- TRBJ1-4 TRBV15 TRBD1 CATRISGQGRANEKLFF
once TRBJ2-5 TRBV7-2 - CASSLGRNQETQYF
- TRBJ2-2 TRBV19 TRBD1 CASSVWGQGTNTGELFF
- TRBJ1-6 TRBV7-2 - CASSSGQGWYNSPLHF
few TRBJ2-5 TRBV11-2 TRBD2 CASSYVKGGYQETQYF
- TRBJ2-7 TRBV7-6 - CASSPRASAVSYEQYF
- TRBJ1-1 TRBV11-3 - CASSPRGWAEAFF
- TRBJ1-2 TRBV24-1 - CATSQIGQSSLGGYTF
- TRBJ2-3 TRBV4-2 - CASSQTPGGTDTQYF
- TRBJ1-2 TRBV6-2/TRBV6-3 TRBD1 CASSDRVHGYTF
- TRBJ1-2 TRBV14 TRBD1 CASSLRTGWNYGYTF
once TRBJ1-1 TRBV2 TRBD1 CASSRDRNTEAFF
- TRBJ1-5 TRBV11-2 - CASSENQQLPQHF
once TRBJ1-6 TRBV6-4 - CASRPANDNSPLHF
many TRBJ2-7 TRBV6-4 TRBD1 CASSNWGGQGSYEQYF
- TRBJ2-1 TRBV7-8 - CASSHRGLGVEQFF
- TRBJ2-7 TRBV9 TRBD2 CASSVVGTSDEQYF
- TRBJ2-7 TRBV11-3 - CASSPTFGSYEQYF
- TRBJ2-7 TRBV9 TRBD2 CASTPEPSGAYEQYF
- TRBJ2-5 TRBV11-3 - CASSLEAGAQETQYF
once TRBJ2-5 TRBV4-2 TRBD2 CASSQLRASGGAQETQYF
- TRBJ1-2 TRBV28 TRBD1 CASTPRGRDYGYTF
few TRBJ2-2 TRBV5-4 - CASRGAANTGELFF
- TRBJ2-7 TRBV24-1 - CATSFGQFDYEQYF
once TRBJ2-3 TRBV7-9 TRBD1 CATTGTGSTDTQYF
- TRBJ1-1 TRBV11-1 - CASSARKGRNTEAFF
once TRBJ2-1 TRBV7-3 TRBD2 CASSSAGGQVGEQFF
once TRBJ2-1 TRBV6-4 - CASSDLPGALYNEQFF
once TRBJ2-7 TRBV5-4 TRBD1 CASSPGTGGAYYEQYF
- TRBJ1-2 TRBV11-2 - CASSLVESWNYGYTF
- TRBJ1-1 TRBV4-1 - CASSHPRGGAGGTEAFF
- TRBJ1-3 TRBV10-3 - CAISESQGFISGNTIYF
- TRBJ2-1 TRBV3-1/TRBV3-2 TRBD2 CASSQRASGAYNEQFF
- TRBJ2-7 TRBV5-1 TRBD1 CASSKGQRSYEQYF
- TRBJ2-2 TRBV15 TRBD1 CATYRGNTGELFF
- TRBJ1-2 TRBV21-1 - CASSKFGENYGYTF
once TRBJ1-2 TRBV5-1 TRBD1 CASEGAGGYGYTF
- TRBJ2-1 TRBV7-9 - CASSLRGAWNEQFF
- TRBJ2-2 TRBV12-3/TRBV12-4 - CASTDTGELFF
few TRBJ2-7 TRBV4-2 TRBD1 CASSPDRGLYEQYF
- TRBJ1-1 TRBV7-2 - CASSSIRETEAFF
- TRBJ1-4 TRBV5-1 - CASSSQPTSQLFF
- TRBJ1-3 TRBV27 - CASRPPGNSGNTIYF
- TRBJ1-2 TRBV5-5 - CASGGSGEDGYTF
- TRBJ1-2 TRBV3-1/TRBV3-2 TRBD1 CASSFTGGKSGYTF